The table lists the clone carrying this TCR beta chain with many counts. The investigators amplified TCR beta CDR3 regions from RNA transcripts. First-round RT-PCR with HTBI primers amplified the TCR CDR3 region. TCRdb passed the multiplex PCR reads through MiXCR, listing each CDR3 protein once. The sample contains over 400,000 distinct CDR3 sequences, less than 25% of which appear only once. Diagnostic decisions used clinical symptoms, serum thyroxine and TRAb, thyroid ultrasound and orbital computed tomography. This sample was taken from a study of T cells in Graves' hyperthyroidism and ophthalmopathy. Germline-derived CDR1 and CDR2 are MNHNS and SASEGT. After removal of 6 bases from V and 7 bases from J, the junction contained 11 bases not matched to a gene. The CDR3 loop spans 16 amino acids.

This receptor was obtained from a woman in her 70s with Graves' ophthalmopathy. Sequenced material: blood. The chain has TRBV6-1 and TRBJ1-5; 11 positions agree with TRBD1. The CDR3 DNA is TGTGCCAGCAGAGGACAGGGGGCTACGAAGGAACAGCCCCAGCATTTT. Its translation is CASRGQGATKEQPQHF.